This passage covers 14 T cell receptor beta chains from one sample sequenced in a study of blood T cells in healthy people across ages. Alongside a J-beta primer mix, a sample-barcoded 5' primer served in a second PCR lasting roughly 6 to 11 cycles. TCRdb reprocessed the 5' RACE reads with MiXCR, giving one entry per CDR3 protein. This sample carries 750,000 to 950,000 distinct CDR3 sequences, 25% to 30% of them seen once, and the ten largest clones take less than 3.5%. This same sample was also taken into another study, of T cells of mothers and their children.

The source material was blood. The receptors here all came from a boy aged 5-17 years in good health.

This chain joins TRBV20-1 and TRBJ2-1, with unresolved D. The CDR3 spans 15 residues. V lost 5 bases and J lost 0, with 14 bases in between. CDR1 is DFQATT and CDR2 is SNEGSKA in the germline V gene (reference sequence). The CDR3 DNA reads TGCAGTGCTTTCGACTCCCAGAGCTCCTACAATGAGCAGTTCTTC. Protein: CSAFDSQSSYNEQFF.

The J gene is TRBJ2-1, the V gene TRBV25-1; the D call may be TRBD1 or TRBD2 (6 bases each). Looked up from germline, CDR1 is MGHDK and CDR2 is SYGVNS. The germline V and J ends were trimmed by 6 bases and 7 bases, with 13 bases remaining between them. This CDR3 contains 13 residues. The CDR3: CASRRRGRNEQFF. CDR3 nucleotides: TGTGCCAGCAGAAGAAGGGGGAGGAATGAGCAGTTCTTC.

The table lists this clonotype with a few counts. This CDR3 reads CASSYPPPSTEAFF. The DNA of the CDR3 is TGTGCCAGCAGTTACCCCCCTCCTAGCACTGAAGCTTTCTTT. This chain connects TRBV6-2 or TRBV6-3 to TRBJ1-1; no definite D call. Per germline, CDR1 MNHEY and CDR2 SVGEGT. The CDR3 length is 14 residues. V dropped 2 bases and J dropped 4 bases, with 11 bases sitting between them.

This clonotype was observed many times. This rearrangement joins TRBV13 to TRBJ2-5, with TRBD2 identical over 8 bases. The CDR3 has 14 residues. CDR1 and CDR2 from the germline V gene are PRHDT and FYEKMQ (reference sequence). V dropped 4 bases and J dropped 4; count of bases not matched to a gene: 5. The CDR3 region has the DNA TGTGCCAGCAGCTCCGGGGGGGCCGGAGAGACCCAGTACTTC. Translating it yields CASSSGGAGETQYF.

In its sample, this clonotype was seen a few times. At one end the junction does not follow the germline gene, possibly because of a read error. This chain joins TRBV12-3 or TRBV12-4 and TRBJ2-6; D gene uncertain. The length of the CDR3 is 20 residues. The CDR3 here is CASSLGYLAGEASGANVLTF. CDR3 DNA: TGTGCCAGCAGCTTAGGTTACTTGGCAGGTGAGGCCTCTGGGGCCAACGTCCTGACTTTC.

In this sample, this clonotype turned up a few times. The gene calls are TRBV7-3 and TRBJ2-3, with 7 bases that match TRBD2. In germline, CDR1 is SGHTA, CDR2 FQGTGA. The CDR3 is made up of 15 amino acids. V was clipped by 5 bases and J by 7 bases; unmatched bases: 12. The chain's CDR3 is CASSLGTKTQHTQYF. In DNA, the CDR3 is TGTGCCAGCAGCCTCGGGACTAAAACACAGCATACGCAGTATTTT.

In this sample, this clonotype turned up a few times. The CDR3 protein is CASSQDGAGAHWDGYTF. The CDR3, as DNA: TGTGCCAGCAGCCAAGATGGGGCAGGGGCCCATTGGGATGGCTACACCTTC. This chain uses TRBV4-2 with TRBJ1-2; tentative D call: TRBD1 (6 bases). Trimming shortened V by 0 bases and J by 6 bases, and 20 bases separated the two germline ends. CDR1 is LGHNA, CDR2 YNFKEQ, per germline. The CDR3 consists of 17 residues.

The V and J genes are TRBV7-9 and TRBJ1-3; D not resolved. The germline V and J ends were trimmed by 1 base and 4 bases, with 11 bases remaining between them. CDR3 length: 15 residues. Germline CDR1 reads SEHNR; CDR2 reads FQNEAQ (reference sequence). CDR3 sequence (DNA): TGTGCCAGCAGCTTAGGCGGGATAAACGGAAACACCATATATTTT. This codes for CASSLGGINGNTIYF.

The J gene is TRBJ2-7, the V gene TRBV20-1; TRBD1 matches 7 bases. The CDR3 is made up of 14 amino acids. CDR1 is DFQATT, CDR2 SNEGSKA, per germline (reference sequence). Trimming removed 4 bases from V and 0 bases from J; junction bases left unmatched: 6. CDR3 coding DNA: TGCAGTGCTATCGACAGGGAATTCTCCTACGAGCAGTACTTC. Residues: CSAIDREFSYEQYF.

For the CDR3, the DNA is TGTGCCAGCAGTCCACTATTCCCTGGCAGGCTTGATTCACCCCTCCACTTT. Encoded protein: CASSPLFPGRLDSPLHF. This chain links TRBV27 with TRBJ1-6; D remains ambiguous. Germline CDR1 MNHEY, CDR2 SMNVEV (reference sequence). This CDR3 has 17 amino acids. V gave up 5 bases and J gave up 8 bases, with 22 bases separating them.

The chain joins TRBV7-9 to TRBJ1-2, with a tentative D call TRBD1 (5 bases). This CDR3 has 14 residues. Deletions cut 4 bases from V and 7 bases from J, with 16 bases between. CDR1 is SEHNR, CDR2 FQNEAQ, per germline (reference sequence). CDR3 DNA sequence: TGTGCCAGCAGCTCCCGCACAGGATCAGCTGGCTACACCTTC. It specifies CASSSRTGSAGYTF. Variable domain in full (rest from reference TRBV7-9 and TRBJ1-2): DTGVSQNPRHKITKRGQNVTFRCDPISEHNRLYWYRQTLGQGPEFLTYFQNEAQLEKSRLLSDRFSAERPKGSFSTLEIQRTEQGDSAMYLCASSSRTGSAGYTFGSGTRLTVV.

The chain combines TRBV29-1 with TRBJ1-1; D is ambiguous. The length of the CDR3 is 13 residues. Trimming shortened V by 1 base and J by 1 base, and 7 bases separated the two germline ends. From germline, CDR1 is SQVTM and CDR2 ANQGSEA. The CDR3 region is CSVEVTPNTEAFF. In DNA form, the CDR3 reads TGCAGCGTTGAAGTCACACCGAACACTGAAGCTTTCTTT. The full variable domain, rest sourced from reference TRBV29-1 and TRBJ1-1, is SAVISQKPSRDICQRGTSLTIQCQVDSQVTMMFWYRQQPGQSLTLIATANQGSEATYESGFVIDKFPISRPNLTFSTLTVSNMSPEDSSIYLCSVEVTPNTEAFFGQGTRLTVV.

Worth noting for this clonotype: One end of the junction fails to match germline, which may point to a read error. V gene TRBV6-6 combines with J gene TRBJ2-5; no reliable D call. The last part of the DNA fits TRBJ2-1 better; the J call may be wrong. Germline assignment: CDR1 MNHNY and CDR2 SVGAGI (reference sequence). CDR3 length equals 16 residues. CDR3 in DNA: TGTGTCAGCAGTTTCCCGTACAGTTACGCTCACAGTGAGCAGTTCTTC. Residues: CVSSFPYSYAHSEQFF.

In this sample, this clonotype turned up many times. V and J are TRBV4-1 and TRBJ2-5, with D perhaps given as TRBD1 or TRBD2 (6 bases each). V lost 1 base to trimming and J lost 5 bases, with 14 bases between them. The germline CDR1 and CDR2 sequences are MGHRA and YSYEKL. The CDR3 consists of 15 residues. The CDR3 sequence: CASSQGGGLRETQYF. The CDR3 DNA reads TGCGCCAGCAGCCAAGGAGGGGGGCTCCGGGAGACCCAGTACTTC.